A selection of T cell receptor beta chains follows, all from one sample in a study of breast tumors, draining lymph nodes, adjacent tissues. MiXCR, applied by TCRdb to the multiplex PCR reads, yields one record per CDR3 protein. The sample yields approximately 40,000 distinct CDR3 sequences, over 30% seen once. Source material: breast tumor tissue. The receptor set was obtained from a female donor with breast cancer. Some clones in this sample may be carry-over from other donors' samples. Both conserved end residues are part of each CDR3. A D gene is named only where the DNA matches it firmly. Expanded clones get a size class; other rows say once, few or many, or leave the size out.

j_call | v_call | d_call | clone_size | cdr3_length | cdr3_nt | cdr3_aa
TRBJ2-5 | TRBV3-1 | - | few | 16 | TGTGCCAGCAGCCAAGAGCTTAGCGGTTTTCAAGAGACCCAGTACTTC | CASSQELSGFQETQYF
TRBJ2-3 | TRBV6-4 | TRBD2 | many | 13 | TGTGCCAGCAGTGGGACTAGCGGGAGTACGCAGTATTTT | CASSGTSGSTQYF
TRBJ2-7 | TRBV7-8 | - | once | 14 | TGTGCCAGCAGCTGGGGGCCGCAGGAGTACGAGCAGTACTTC | CASSWGPQEYEQYF
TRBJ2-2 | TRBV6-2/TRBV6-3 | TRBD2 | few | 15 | TGTGCCAGCAGTGATGGGACTAGAGACACCGGGGAGCTGTTTTTT | CASSDGTRDTGELFF
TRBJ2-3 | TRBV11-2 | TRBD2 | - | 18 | TGTGCCAGCAGCTCGGGACTAGCGGGAACCCGGAGCACAGATACGCAGTATTTT | CASSSGLAGTRSTDTQYF
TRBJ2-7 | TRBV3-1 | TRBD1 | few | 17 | TGTGCCAGCAGCCGGGGGACAGGGATGTTGGGGGCCTACGAGCAGTACTTC | CASSRGTGMLGAYEQYF
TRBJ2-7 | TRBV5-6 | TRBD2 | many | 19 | TGTGCCAGCAGCTTGGTGCCCCATTTGTCCGCGGGAGGGCCCGGCGAGCAGTACTTC | CASSLVPHLSAGGPGEQYF
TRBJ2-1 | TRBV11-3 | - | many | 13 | TGTGCCAGCAGCCTCCGGGAAGGGGATGAGCAGTTCTTC | CASSLREGDEQFF
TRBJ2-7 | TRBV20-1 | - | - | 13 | TGCAGTGCTAGAGTTGGAGTCGGATACGAGCAGTACTTC | CSARVGVGYEQYF
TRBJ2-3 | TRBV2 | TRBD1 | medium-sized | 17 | TGTGCCAGCAGTGAAGGGACAGGGGGCGCTGGCTCAGATACGCAGTATTTT | CASSEGTGGAGSDTQYF
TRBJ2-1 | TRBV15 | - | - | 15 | TGTGCCACCAGCAGGGCTAGCCAAATGGACAATGAGCAGTTCTTC | CATSRASQMDNEQFF
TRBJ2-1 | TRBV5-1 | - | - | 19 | TGCGCCAGCAGCCCCTCCCGACTAGGTCAGGGGAGCTCCCACAATGAGCAGTTCTTC | CASSPSRLGQGSSHNEQFF
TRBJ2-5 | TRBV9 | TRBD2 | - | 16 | TGTGCCAGCAGCGTAGAATTAGCGGGAGACCAAGAGACCCAGTACTTC | CASSVELAGDQETQYF
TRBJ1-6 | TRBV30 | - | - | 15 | TGTGCCTGGAGTTTCACAAGCTCCTATAATTCACCCCTCCACTTT | CAWSFTSSYNSPLHF
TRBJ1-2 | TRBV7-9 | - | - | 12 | TGTGCCAGCAGCTTACGAGGGGATGGCTACACCTTC | CASSLRGDGYTF
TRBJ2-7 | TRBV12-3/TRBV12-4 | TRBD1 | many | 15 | TGTGCCAGCAATTTAGACCGGACAGGGCCATACGAGCAGTACTTC | CASNLDRTGPYEQYF
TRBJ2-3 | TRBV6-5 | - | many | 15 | TGTGCCAGCAGTTCGTACAGGTTACCCACAGATACGCAGTATTTT | CASSSYRLPTDTQYF
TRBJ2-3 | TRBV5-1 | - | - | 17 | TGCGCCAGCAGCTCCTCTTCACTAGTCCGATACACAGATACGCGGTATTTT | CASSSSSLVRYTDTRYF
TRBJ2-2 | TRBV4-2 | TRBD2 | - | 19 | TGTGCCAGCAGCCTCGTTGGGACTAGCAAGGTGTTGAACACCGGGGAGCTGTTTTTT | CASSLVGTSKVLNTGELFF
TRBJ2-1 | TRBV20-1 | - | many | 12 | TGCAGTGGACAGGGAGGAAGCAATGAGCAGTTCTTC | CSGQGGSNEQFF
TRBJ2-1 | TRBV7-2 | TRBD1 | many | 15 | TGTGCCAGCAGATCTATAGGGGGCCCTTACTATGAGCAGTTCTTC | CASRSIGGPYYEQFF